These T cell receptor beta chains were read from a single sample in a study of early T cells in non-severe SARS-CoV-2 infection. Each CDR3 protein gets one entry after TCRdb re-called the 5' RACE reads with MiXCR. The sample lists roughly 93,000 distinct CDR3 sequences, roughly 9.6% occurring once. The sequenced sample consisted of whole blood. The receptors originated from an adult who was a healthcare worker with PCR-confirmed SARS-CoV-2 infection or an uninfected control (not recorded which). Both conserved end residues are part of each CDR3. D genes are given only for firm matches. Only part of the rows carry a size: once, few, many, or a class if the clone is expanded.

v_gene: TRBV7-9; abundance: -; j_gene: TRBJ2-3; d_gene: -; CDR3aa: CASSFLIADTQYF; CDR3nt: TGTGCCAGCAGCTTCCTCATCGCAGATACGCAGTATTTT
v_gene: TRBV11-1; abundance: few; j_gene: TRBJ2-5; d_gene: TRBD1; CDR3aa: CASSFEQGVETQYF; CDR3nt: TGTGCCAGCAGCTTTGAACAGGGGGTAGAGACCCAGTACTTC
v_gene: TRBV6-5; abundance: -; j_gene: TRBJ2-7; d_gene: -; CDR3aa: CASSLAGPGYEQYF; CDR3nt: TGTGCCAGCAGTTTAGCCGGGCCGGGCTACGAGCAGTACTTC
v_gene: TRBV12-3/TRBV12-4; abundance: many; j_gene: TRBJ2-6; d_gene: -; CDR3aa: CASSLWGGRSGANVLTF; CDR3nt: TGTGCCAGCAGTTTATGGGGGGGCCGGTCTGGGGCCAACGTCCTGACTTTC
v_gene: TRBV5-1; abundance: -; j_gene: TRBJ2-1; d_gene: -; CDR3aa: CASSLAPVSPTNEQFF; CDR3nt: TGCGCCAGCAGCTTGGCCCCGGTTAGCCCTACCAATGAGCAGTTCTTC
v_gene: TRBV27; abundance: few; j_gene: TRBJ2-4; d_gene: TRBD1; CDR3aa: CASSSEGQGDRDIQYF; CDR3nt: TGTGCCAGCAGTTCCGAGGGACAGGGGGATAGGGACATTCAGTACTTC
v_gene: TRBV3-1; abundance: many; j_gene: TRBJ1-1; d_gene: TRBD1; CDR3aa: CASSPMGQGVGRNTEAFF; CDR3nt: TGTGCCAGCAGCCCGATGGGACAGGGGGTAGGCAGGAACACTGAAGCTTTCTTT
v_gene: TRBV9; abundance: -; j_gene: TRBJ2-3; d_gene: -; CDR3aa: CASSRWDSYTDTQYF; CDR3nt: TGTGCCAGCAGCAGATGGGACTCCTACACAGATACGCAGTATTTT
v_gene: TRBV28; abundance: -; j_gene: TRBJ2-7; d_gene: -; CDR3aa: CASSSETDSYEQYF; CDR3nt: TGTGCCAGCAGTTCAGAGACAGATTCCTACGAGCAGTACTTC
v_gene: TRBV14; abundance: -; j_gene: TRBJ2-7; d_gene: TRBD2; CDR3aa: CASSPSGIYEQYF; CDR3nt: TGTGCCAGCAGCCCGAGCGGGATATACGAGCAGTACTTC
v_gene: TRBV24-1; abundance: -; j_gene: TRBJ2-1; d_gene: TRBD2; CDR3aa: CATSEWTSGRRNEQFF; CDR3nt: TGTGCCACCAGTGAGTGGACTAGCGGGAGGAGGAATGAGCAGTTCTTC
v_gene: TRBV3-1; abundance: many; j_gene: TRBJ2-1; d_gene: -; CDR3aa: CASSQVRRNEQFF; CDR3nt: TGTGCCAGCAGCCAAGTCCGAAGGAATGAGCAGTTCTTC
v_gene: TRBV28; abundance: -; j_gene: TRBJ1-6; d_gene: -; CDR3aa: CASRGAGGNSPLHF; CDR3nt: TGTGCCAGCCGCGGGGCGGGTGGGAATTCACCCCTCCACTTT
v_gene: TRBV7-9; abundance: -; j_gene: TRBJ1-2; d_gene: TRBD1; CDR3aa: CASSLNRGRGVGYTF; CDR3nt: TGTGCCAGCAGCCTGAACAGGGGGCGCGGCGTTGGCTACACCTTC
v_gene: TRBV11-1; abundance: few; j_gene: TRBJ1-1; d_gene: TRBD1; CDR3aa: CASSLGGGQGGRNTEAFF; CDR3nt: TGTGCCAGCAGCTTAGGCGGCGGACAGGGGGGCCGGAACACTGAAGCTTTCTTT
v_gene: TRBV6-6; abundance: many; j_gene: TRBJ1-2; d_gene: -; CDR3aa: CASSYSGPGNYGYTF; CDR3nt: TGTGCCAGCAGTTATTCCGGCCCGGGGAACTATGGCTACACCTTC
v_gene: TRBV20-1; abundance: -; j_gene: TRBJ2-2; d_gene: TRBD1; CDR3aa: CSARKTQDRADRAGELFF; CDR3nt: TGCAGTGCTAGGAAAACTCAGGACAGGGCCGATCGGGCCGGGGAGCTGTTTTTT
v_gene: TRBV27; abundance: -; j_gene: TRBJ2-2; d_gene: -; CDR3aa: CASSRHGRTTGELFF; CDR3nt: TGTGCCAGCAGTCGCCACGGCAGGACCACCGGGGAGCTGTTTTTT
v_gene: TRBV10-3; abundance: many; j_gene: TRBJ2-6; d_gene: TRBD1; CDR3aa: CAISAGTGIPGANVLTF; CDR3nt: TGTGCCATCAGTGCCGGGACAGGTATACCTGGGGCCAACGTCCTGACTTTC
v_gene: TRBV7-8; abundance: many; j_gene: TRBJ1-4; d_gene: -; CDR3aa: CASTLGPTNEKLFF; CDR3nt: TGTGCCAGCACCCTAGGCCCGACCAATGAAAAACTGTTTTTT
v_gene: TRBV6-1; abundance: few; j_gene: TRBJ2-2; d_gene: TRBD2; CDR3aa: CASSESGTSGGAGELFF; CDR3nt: TGTGCCAGCAGTGAATCGGGGACTAGCGGGGGTGCCGGGGAGCTGTTTTTT
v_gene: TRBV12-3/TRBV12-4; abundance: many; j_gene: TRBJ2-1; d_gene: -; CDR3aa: CASSYSTVLDEQFF; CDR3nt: TGTGCCAGCAGTTATTCGACTGTGTTGGATGAGCAGTTCTTC
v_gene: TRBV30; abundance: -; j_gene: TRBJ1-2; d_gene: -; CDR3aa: CAWIPGADYGYTF; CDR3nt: TGTGCCTGGATTCCAGGGGCGGACTATGGCTACACCTTC
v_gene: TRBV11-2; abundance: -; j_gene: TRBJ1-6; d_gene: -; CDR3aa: CASSSEGLASSPLHF; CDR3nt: TGTGCCAGCAGCTCCGAGGGACTGGCGTCTTCACCCCTCCACTTT
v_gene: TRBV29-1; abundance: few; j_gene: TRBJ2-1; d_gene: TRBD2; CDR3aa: CSVEVRTSGGYEQFF; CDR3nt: TGCAGCGTTGAAGTTCGGACTAGCGGGGGTTATGAGCAGTTCTTC
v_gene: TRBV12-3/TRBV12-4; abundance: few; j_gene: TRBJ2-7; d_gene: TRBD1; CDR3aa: CASSPGQGLTKYF; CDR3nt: TGTGCCAGCAGCCCTGGACAGGGTCTAACGAAGTACTTC
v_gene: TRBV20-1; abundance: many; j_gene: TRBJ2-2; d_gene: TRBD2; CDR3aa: CSALAGGYTGELFF; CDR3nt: TGCAGTGCCTTAGCGGGGGGGTACACCGGGGAGCTGTTTTTT
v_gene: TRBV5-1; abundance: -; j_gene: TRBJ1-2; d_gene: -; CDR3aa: CASSLEGSDGYTF; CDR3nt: TGCGCCAGCAGCTTAGAGGGTAGCGATGGCTACACCTTC
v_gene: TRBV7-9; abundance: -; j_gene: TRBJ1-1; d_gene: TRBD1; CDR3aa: CASSLTARTGRNTEAFF; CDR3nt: TGTGCCAGCAGCTTAACTGCCCGGACAGGGAGAAACACTGAAGCTTTCTTT
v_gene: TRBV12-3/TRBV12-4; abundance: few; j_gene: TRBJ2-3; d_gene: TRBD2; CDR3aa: CASSRAGGPDTQYF; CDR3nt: TGTGCCAGCAGTAGAGCGGGGGGGCCAGATACGCAGTATTTT
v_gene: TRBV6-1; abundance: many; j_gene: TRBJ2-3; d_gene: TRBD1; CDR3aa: CATDPGQGSDTQYF; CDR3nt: TGTGCCACCGACCCGGGACAGGGGTCAGATACGCAGTATTTT
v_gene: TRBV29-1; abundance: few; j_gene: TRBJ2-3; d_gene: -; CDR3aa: CSVEGDSTDTQYF; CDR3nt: TGCAGCGTTGAAGGTGACAGCACAGATACGCAGTATTTT
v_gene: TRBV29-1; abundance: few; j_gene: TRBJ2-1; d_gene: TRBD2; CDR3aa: CSVVGTSGGVDYNEQFF; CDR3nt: TGCAGCGTTGTCGGGACTAGCGGGGGGGTTGACTACAATGAGCAGTTCTTC
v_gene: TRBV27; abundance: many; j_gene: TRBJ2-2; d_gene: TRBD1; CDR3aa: CASSLLARGLTGELFF; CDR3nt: TGTGCCAGCAGTTTATTAGCCAGGGGGCTTACCGGGGAGCTGTTTTTT
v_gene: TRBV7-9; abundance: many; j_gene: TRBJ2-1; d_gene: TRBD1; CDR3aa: CASSPLDRDHNEQFF; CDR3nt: TGTGCCAGCAGCCCCTTGGACAGGGACCACAATGAGCAGTTCTTC
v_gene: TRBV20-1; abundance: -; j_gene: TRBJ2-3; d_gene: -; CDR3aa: CSAPSGADTQYF; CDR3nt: TGCAGTGCACCTTCGGGCGCAGATACGCAGTATTTT
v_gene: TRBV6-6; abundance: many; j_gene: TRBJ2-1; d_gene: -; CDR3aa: CASSLHFTGSYNEQFF; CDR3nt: TGTGCCAGCAGCCTGCACTTTACAGGTTCCTACAATGAGCAGTTCTTC
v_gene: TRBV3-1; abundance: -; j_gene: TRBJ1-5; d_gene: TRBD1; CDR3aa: CASSQTGAVQPQHF; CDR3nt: TGTGCCAGCAGCCAGACAGGGGCGGTCCAGCCCCAGCATTTT
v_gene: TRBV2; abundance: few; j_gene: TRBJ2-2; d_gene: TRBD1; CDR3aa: CASSTQGQGNTGELFF; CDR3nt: TGTGCCAGCAGTACACAGGGACAGGGAAACACCGGGGAGCTGTTTTTT
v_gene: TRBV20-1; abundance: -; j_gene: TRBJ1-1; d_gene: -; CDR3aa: CSARERQVTEAFF; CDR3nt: TGCAGTGCACGGGAGCGACAGGTCACTGAAGCTTTCTTT
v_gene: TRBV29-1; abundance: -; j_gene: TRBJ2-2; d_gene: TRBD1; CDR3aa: CSGGQGRTGELFF; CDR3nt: TGCAGCGGCGGACAGGGGCGCACCGGGGAGCTGTTTTTT
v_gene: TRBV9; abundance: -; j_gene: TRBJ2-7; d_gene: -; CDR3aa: CASSVQGGYEQYF; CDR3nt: TGTGCCAGCAGCGTCCAGGGAGGTTACGAGCAGTACTTC